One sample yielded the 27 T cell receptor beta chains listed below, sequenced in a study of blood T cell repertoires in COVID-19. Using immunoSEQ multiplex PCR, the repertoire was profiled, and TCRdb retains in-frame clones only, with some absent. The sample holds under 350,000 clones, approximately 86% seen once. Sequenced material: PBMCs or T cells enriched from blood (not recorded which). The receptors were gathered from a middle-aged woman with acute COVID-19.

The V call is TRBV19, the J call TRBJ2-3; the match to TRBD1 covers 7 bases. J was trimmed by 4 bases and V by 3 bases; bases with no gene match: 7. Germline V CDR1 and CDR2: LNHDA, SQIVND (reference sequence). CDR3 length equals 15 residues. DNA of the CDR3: TGTGCCAGTAGTATGGACAGGATCGGGGCAGATACGCAGTATTTT. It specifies CASSMDRIGADTQYF.

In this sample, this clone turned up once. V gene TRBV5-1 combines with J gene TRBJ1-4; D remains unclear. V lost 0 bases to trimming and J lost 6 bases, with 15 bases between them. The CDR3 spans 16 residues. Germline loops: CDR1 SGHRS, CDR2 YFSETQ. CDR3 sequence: CASSLEGAGYYEKLFF. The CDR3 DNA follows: TGCGCCAGCAGCTTGGAGGGTGCGGGGTACTATGAAAAACTGTTTTTT.

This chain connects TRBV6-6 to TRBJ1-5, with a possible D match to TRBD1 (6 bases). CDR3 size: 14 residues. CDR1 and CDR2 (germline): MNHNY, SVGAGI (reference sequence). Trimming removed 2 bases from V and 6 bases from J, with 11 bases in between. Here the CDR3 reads CASSYTGGTQPQHF. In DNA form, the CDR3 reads TGTGCCAGCAGTTACACGGGGGGCACTCAGCCCCAGCATTTT.

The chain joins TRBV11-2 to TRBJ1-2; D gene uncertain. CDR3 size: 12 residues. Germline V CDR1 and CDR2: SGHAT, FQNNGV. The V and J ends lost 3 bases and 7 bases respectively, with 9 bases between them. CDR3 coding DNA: TGTGCCAGCAGCTTGAGAGGAGGTGGCTACACCTTC. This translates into CASSLRGGGYTF.

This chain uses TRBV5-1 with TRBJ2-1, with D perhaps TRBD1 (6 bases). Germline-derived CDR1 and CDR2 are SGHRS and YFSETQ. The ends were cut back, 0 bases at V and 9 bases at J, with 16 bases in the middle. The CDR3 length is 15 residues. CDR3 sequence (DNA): TGCGCCAGCAGCTTGGAATTAGGGGGTTTCGGTGAGCAGTTCTTC. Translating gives CASSLELGGFGEQFF.

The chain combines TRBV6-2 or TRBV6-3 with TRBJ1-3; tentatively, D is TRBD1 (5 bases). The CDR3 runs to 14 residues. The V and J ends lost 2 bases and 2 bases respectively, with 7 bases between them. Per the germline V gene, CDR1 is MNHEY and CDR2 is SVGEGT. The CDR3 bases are TGTGCCAGCAGTTACACAGGAGCTGGAAACACCATATATTTT. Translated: CASSYTGAGNTIYF.

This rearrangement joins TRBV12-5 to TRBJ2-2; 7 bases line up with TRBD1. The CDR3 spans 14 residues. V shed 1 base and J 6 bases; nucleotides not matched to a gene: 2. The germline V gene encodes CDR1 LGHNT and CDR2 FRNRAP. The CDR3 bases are TGTGCTAGTGGTTTGGAGGGGGCGCCCGGGGAGCTGTTTTTT. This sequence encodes CASGLEGAPGELFF.

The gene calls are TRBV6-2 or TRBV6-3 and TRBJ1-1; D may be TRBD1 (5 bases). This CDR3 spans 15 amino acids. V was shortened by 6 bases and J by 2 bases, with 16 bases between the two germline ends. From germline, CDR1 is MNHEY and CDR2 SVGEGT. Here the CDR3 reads CASSQTQGVNTEAFF. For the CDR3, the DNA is TGTGCCAGCAGCCAGACCCAGGGTGTTAACACTGAAGCTTTCTTT.

The CDR3, as DNA: TGCGCCAGCAGGGATTACCGGACAGGGTACCACGAGCAGTACTTC. Amino acids: CASRDYRTGYHEQYF. The chain carries TRBV5-1 and TRBJ2-7, with 8 positions matching TRBD1. V lost 5 bases to trimming and J lost 5 bases; unmatched junction nucleotides: 12. In germline, CDR1 is SGHRS, CDR2 YFSETQ. This CDR3 has 15 residues. Full variable domain (outside the CDR3, taken from reference TRBV5-1 and TRBJ2-7): KAGVTQTPRYLIKTRGQQVTLSCSPISGHRSVSWYQQTPGQGLQFLFEYFSETQRNKGNFPGRFSGRQFSNSRSEMNVSTLELGDSALYLCASRDYRTGYHEQYFGPGTRLTVT.

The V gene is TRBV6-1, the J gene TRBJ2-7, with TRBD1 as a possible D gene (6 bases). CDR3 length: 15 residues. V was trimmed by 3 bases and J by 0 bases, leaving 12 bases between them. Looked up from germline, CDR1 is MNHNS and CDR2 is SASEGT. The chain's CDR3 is CASSETGKFSYEQYF. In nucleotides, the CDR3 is TGTGCCAGCAGTGAGACAGGAAAATTCTCCTACGAGCAGTACTTC.

The CDR3 here is CASSQAIAGGTYNEQFF. The CDR3 DNA sequence: TGCGCCAGCAGCCAAGCTATAGCGGGAGGAACCTACAATGAGCAGTTCTTC. The chain recombines TRBV4-1 with TRBJ2-1; 10 bases map to TRBD2. V lost 1 base and J lost 2; bases outside the gene matches: 5. Germline V CDR1 and CDR2: MGHRA, YSYEKL. CDR3 length: 17 amino acids.

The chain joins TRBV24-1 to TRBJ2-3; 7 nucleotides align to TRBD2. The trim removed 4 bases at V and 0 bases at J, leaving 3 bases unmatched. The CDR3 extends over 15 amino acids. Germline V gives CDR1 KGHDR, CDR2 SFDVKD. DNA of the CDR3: TGTGCCACCAGTGACGCGGGAGAGAGCACAGATACGCAGTATTTT. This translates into CATSDAGESTDTQYF.

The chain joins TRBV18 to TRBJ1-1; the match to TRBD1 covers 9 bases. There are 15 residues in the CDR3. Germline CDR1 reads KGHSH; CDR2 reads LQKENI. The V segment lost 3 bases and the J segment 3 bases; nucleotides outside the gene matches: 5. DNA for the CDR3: TGTGCCAGCTCACCTCGACAGGGGGGCGACACTGAAGCTTTCTTT. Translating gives CASSPRQGGDTEAFF.

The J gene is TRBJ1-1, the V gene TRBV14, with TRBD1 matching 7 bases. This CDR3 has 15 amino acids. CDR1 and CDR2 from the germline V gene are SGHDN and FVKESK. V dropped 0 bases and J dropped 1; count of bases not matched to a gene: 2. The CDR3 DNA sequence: TGTGCCAGCAGCCAAGACCCAGGGGGGAACACTGAAGCTTTCTTT. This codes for CASSQDPGGNTEAFF.

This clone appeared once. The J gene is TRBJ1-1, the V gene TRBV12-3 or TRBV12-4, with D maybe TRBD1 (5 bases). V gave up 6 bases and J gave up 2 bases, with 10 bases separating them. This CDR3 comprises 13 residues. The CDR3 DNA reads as TGTGCCAGCAGGACAGTCTCCAACACTGAAGCTTTCTTT. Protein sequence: CASRTVSNTEAFF.

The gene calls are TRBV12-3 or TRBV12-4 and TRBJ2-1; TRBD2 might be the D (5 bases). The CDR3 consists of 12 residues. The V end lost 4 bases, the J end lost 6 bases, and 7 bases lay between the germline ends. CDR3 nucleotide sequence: TGTGCCAGCAGTTCGAGGGCCAATGAGCAGTTCTTC. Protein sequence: CASSSRANEQFF.

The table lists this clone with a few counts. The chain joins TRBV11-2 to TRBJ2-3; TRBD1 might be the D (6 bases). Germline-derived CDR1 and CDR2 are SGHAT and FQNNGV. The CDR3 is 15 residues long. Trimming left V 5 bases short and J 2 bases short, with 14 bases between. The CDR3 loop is CASSLVGQFTDTQYF. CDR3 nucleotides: TGTGCCAGCAGCCTAGTGGGACAATTCACAGATACGCAGTATTTT.

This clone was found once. Here the CDR3 reads CSASLGARQPQHF. In DNA, the CDR3 is TGCAGTGCTAGTCTGGGGGCCAGACAGCCCCAGCATTTT. The V call is TRBV20-1, the J call TRBJ1-5, with D possibly being TRBD1 (6 bases). V was pared by 3 bases and J by 7 bases, with 13 bases between. The length of the CDR3 is 13 residues. Germline CDR1 and CDR2: DFQATT and SNEGSKA (reference sequence).

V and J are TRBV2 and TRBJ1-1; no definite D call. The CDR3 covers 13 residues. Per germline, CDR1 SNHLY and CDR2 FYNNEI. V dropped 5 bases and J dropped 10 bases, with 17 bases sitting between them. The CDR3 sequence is CASSTGPMVGAFF. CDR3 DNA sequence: TGTGCCAGCAGTACGGGTCCGATGGTAGGAGCTTTCTTT.

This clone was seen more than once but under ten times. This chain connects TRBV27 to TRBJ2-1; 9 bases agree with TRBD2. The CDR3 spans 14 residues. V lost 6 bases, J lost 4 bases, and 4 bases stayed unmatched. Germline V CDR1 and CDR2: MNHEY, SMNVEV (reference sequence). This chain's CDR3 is CASSIAGEYNEQFF. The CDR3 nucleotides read TGTGCCAGCAGCATAGCGGGGGAATACAATGAGCAGTTCTTC.

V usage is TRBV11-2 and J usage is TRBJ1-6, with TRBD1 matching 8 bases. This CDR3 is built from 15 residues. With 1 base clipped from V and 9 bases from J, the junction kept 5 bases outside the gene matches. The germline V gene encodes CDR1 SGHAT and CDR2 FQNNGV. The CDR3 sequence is CASSLGSGGTSPLHF. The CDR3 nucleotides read TGTGCCAGCAGCTTAGGTTCAGGGGGCACTTCACCCCTCCACTTT.

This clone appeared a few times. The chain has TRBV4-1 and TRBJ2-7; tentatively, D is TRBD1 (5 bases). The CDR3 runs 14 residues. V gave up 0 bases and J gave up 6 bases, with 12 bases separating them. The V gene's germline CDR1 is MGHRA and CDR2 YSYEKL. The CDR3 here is CASSQEGIRVEQYF. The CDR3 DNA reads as TGCGCCAGCAGCCAAGAAGGTATCAGGGTCGAGCAGTACTTC.

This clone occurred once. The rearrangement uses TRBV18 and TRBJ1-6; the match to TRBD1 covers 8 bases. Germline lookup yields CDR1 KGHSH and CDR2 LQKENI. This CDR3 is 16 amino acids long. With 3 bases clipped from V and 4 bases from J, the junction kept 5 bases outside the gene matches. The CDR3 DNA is TGTGCCAGCTCACCTGGACAGGGCTCATATAATTCACCCCTCCACTTT. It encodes CASSPGQGSYNSPLHF. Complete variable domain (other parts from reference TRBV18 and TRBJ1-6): NAGVMQNPRHLVRRRGQEARLRCSPMKGHSHVYWYRQLPEEGLKFMVYLQKENIIDESGMPKERFSAEFPKEGPSILRIQQVVRGDSAAYFCASSPGQGSYNSPLHFGNGTRLTVT.

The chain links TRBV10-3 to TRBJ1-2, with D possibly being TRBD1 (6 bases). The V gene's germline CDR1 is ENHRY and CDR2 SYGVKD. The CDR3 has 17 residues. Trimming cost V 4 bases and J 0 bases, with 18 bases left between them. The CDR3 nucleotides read TGTGCCATCAGTGGGGGGGGCAGGATAGAAGCTAACTATGGCTACACCTTC. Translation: CAISGGGRIEANYGYTF.

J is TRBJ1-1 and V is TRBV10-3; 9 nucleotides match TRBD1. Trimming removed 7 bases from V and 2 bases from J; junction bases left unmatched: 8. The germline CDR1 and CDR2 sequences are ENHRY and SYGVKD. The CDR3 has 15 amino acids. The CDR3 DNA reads TGTGCCATCAAGGGAGACAGGGGGGTAAACACTGAAGCTTTCTTT. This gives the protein CAIKGDRGVNTEAFF.

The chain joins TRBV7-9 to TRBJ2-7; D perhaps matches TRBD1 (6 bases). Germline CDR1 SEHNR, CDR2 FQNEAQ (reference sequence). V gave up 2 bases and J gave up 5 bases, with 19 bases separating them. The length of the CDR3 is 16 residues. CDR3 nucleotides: TGTGCCAGCAGCTTACTCAGACAGGACCCTTGGGACGAGCAGTACTTC. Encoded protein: CASSLLRQDPWDEQYF.

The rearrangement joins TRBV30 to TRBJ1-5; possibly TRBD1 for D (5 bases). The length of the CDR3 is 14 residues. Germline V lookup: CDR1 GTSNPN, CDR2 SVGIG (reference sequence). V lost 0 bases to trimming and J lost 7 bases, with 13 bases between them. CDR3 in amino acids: CAWSVFWGEQPQHF. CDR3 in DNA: TGTGCCTGGAGTGTATTTTGGGGGGAGCAGCCCCAGCATTTT. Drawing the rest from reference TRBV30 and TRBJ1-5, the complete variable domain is SQTIHQWPATLVQPVGSPLSLECTVEGTSNPNLYWYRQAAGRGLQLLFYSVGIGQISSEVPQNLSASRPQDRQFILSSKKLLLSDSGFYLCAWSVFWGEQPQHFGDGTRLSIL.